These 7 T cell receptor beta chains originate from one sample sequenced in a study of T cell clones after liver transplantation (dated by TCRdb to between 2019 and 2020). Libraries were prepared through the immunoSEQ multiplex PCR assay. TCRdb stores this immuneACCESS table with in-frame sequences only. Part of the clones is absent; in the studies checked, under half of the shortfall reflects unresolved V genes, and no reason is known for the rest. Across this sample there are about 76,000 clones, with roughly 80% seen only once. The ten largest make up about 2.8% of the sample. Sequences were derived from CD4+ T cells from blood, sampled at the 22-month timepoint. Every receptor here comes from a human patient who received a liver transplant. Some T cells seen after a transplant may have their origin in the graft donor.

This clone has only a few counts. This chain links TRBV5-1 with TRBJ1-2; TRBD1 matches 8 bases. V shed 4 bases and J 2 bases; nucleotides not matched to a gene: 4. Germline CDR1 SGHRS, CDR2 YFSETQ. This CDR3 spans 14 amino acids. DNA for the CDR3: TGCGCCAGCAGCGAAGGACAGGGAAACTATGGCTACACCTTC. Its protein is CASSEGQGNYGYTF.

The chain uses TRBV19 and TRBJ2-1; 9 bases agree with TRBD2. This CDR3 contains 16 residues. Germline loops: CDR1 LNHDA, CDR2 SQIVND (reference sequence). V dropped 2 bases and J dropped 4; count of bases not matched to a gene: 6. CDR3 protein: CASSISASGTYNEQFF. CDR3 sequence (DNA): TGTGCCAGTAGTATATCGGCTAGCGGGACTTACAATGAGCAGTTCTTC.

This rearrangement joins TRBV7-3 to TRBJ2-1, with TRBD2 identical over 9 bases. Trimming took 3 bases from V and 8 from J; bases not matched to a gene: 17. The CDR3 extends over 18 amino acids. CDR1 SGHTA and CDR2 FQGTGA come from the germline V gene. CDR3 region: CASSFLLAGAGLDDEQFF. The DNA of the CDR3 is TGTGCCAGCAGCTTCCTATTAGCGGGAGCCGGCCTCGACGATGAGCAGTTCTTC.

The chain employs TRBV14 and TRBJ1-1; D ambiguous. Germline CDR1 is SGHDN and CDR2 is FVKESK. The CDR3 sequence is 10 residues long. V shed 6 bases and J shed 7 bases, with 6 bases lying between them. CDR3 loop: CASRDCEAFF. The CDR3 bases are TGTGCCAGCAGGGACTGTGAAGCTTTCTTT.

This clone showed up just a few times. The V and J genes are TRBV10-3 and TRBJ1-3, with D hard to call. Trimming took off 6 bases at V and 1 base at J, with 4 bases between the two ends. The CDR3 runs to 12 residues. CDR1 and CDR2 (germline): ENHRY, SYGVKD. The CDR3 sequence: CAIRPSGNTIYF. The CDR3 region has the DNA TGTGCCATCAGGCCTTCTGGAAACACCATATATTTT.

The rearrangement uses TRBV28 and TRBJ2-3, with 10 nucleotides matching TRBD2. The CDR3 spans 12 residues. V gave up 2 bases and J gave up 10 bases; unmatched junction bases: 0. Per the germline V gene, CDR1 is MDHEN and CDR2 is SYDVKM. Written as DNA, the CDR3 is TGTGCCAGCAGTTTAACTAGCGGGGCGCAGTATTTT. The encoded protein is CASSLTSGAQYF.

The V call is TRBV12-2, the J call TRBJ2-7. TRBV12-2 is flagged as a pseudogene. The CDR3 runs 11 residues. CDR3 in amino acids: CASRTTYEQYF. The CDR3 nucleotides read TGTGCAAGTCGCACGACCTACGAGCAGTACTTC.